The sequence of this TCR beta chain was determined in a study of blood T cells in healthy people across ages. Study summary: With template switching, about one barcoded beta molecule was captured per two T cells. Study-level points and caveats: What prevented conclusive comparison of naive and antigen-experienced cells was that PBMCs were unsorted. CMV status of donors was unknown, possibly confounding expanded clonotype changes.

V was shortened by 4 bases and J by 4 bases, with 7 bases between the two germline ends. CDR1 and CDR2 (germline): SGHTA, FQGNSA. The length of the CDR3 is 12 residues. Next came a second PCR, run for about 6 to 11 cycles, which used a sample-barcoded 5' primer along with a J-beta primer mix. TCRdb used MiXCR to reprocess the 5' RACE reads, holding one entry per CDR3 protein. Of some 710,000 distinct CDR3 sequences listed, around a fifth are singletons. A word on this clonotype: Its antigen is currently unknown.

Per sample, no less than 5 micrograms of total RNA were extracted. V and J are TRBV7-2 and TRBJ1-2; perhaps TRBD1 as D (5 bases). Sequencing was carried out using blood. The sequence was collected from a man aged 65 to 79 in good health. In DNA, the CDR3 is TGTGCCAGCAGCTGGGACGGCTATGGCTACACCTTC. Translation: CASSWDGYGYTF.